One and the same sample provided the 13 T cell receptor beta chains below, sequenced in a study of cytomegalovirus exposure and HLA in healthy donors (dated by TCRdb to 2016 to 2017). The library was produced with the immunoSEQ multiplex PCR assay. For the multiplex PCR, a mixture combining 60 forward primers for TCR Vbeta segments and 13 reverse primers for TCR Jbeta segments was used. TCRdb mirrors the immuneACCESS table, restricted to in-frame sequences. Some clones are absent from its copies; in checked studies, under half trace to an unresolved V gene, and the reason for the others is unknown. The sample has some 120,000 clones on record, roughly 78% of them singletons. Roughly 5.9% of the sample belongs to the ten largest clones. Specimen: PBMCs. These receptors were obtained from a woman in her thirties or forties in good health and CMV-seronegative.

This clone showed up many times. J is TRBJ1-5 and V is TRBV6-1; 9 nucleotides line up with TRBD1. The CDR3 runs to 14 residues. The V gene's germline CDR1 is MNHNS and CDR2 SASEGT. V lost 5 bases to trimming and J lost 4 bases; unmatched junction nucleotides: 3. In nucleotides, the CDR3 is TGTGCCAGCAGTTTCGGGACAGGGAATCAGCCCCAGCATTTT. Its protein product is CASSFGTGNQPQHF.

The chain couples TRBV7-2 to TRBJ2-3, with TRBD2 matching over 7 bases. The CDR3 sequence is 14 residues long. Germline lookup yields CDR1 SGHTA and CDR2 FQGNSA. Trimming cost V 1 base and J 6 bases; bases outside gene matches: 4. The CDR3 coding sequence is TGTGCCAGCAGCTTAGTGAGGGGAGGGGATACGCAGTATTTT. Encoded protein: CASSLVRGGDTQYF.

The chain employs TRBV2 and TRBJ2-7; TRBD2 matches at 7 bases. Trimming took 7 bases from V and 8 from J; bases not matched to a gene: 14. The CDR3 loop spans 14 amino acids. Germline V lookup: CDR1 SNHLY, CDR2 FYNNEI. The CDR3 coding sequence is TGTGCCAGCAAGCGGGACCCCGACGTATGGCAGCAGTACTTC. This sequence encodes CASKRDPDVWQQYF.

The chain joins TRBV7-2 to TRBJ2-3; D possibly corresponds to TRBD1 (6 bases). Between the trimmed V and J ends, which lost 7 bases and 5 bases, there was a span of 13 bases. The germline CDR1 and CDR2 sequences are SGHTA and FQGNSA. This CDR3 is 13 amino acids long. The CDR3 reads CASTIKGGDTQYF. CDR3 in DNA: TGTGCCAGCACAATTAAAGGGGGAGATACGCAGTATTTT.

This clone was recorded a few times. V gene TRBV21-1 combines with J gene TRBJ1-3; the table's D call, TRBD1, was not checked against the DNA. TRBV21-1 is shown as a pseudogene. This CDR3 is 15 amino acids long. Written as DNA, the CDR3 is TGTGCCAGCCACGACAGGGCCTTCTTTGGAAACACCATATATTTT. Its protein is CASHDRAFFGNTIYF.

The chain uses TRBV5-1 and TRBJ1-6; no clear D. Trimming took 7 bases from V and 7 from J, leaving 9 bases between them. The germline CDR1 and CDR2 sequences are SGHRS and YFSETQ. The CDR3 spans 12 residues. The CDR3 protein is CASREQNSPLHF. Written as DNA, the CDR3 is TGCGCCAGCCGAGAACAGAATTCACCCCTCCACTTT.

The chain has TRBV6-6 and TRBJ1-1; 10 nucleotides line up with TRBD1. The germline CDR1 and CDR2 sequences are MNHNY and SVGAGI (reference sequence). The CDR3 covers 14 residues. Germline trimming cut 6 bases from V and 4 bases from J; bases unmatched to any gene: 5. DNA for the CDR3: TGTGCCAGCAGCCCGACAGGGGGCACCACTGAAGCTTTCTTT. It translates to CASSPTGGTTEAFF.

The chain combines TRBV29-1 with TRBJ1-2; 7 nucleotides align to TRBD1. The germline CDR1 and CDR2 sequences are SQVTM and ANQGSEA. V lost 1 base, J lost 8 bases, and 7 bases stayed unmatched. The CDR3 runs 13 residues. The CDR3 region is CSVEATGNIGYTF. CDR3 nucleotides: TGCAGCGTTGAAGCGACAGGGAATATAGGCTACACCTTC.

The chain uses TRBV4-1 and TRBJ2-3; D not certain. This CDR3 spans 14 amino acids. V lost 2 bases and J lost 0, with 6 bases in between. Germline assignment: CDR1 MGHRA and CDR2 YSYEKL. Here the CDR3 DNA reads TGCGCCAGCAGCCAAAGGCGGAGCACAGATACGCAGTATTTT. It encodes CASSQRRSTDTQYF.

V is TRBV28 and J is TRBJ2-7, with 10 bases lining up with TRBD2. Trimming cost V 4 bases and J 0 bases; bases outside gene matches: 9. This CDR3 has 17 amino acids. CDR1 is MDHEN and CDR2 is SYDVKM in the germline V gene. CDR3 sequence reads: CASSSENSSGSSYEQYF. CDR3 sequence (DNA): TGTGCCAGCAGTTCTGAAAACTCTAGCGGGAGCTCCTACGAGCAGTACTTC. The full variable domain, with the rest looked up from reference TRBV28 and TRBJ2-7, is DVKVTQSSRYLVKRTGEKVFLECVQDMDHENMFWYRQDPGLGLRLIYFSYDVKMKEKGDIPEGYSVSREKKERFSLILESASTNQTSMYLCASSSENSSGSSYEQYFGPGTRLTVT.

This rearrangement joins TRBV6-1 to TRBJ1-5, with D tentatively TRBD1 (6 bases). Trimming took 6 bases from V and 7 from J, leaving 16 bases between them. This CDR3 is 14 amino acids long. CDR1 is MNHNS and CDR2 is SASEGT in the germline V gene. The CDR3: CASSASGGIQPQHF. The CDR3 coding sequence is TGTGCCAGCAGCGCCAGCGGGGGCATACAGCCCCAGCATTTT.

V is TRBV25-1 and J is TRBJ2-1; 10 positions agree with TRBD2. The CDR3 is 15 residues long. Trimming took 4 bases from V and 1 from J; bases not matched to a gene: 1. Germline CDR1 reads MGHDK; CDR2 reads SYGVNS. The CDR3 loop reads CASSGAGGSYNEQFF. CDR3 DNA: TGTGCCAGCAGTGGAGCGGGAGGGTCCTACAATGAGCAGTTCTTC.

J is TRBJ2-7 and V is TRBV18; TRBD2 might be the D (7 bases). Germline V lookup: CDR1 KGHSH, CDR2 LQKENI. Trimming removed 1 base from V and 7 bases from J, with 17 bases in between. The CDR3 has 15 residues. CDR3 DNA sequence: TGTGCCAGCTCACCACAGGGGGGGGATTTGGGAGAGCAGTACTTC. Its translation: CASSPQGGDLGEQYF.